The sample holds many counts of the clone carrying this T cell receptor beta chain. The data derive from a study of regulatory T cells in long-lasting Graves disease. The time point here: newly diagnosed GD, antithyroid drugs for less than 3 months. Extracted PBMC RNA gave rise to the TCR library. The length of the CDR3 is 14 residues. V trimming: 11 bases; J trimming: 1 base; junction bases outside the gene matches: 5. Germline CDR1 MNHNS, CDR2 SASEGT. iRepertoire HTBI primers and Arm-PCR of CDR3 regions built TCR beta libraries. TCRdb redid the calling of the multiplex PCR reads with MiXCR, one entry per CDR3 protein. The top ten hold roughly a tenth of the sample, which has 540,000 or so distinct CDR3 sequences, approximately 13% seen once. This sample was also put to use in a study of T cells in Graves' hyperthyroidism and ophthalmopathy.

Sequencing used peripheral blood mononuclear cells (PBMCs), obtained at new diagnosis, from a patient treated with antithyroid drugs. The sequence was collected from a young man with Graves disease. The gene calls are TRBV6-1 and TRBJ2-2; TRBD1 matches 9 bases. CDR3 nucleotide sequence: TGTGCCGGCAAGGGACAGGGGAACACCGGGGAGCTGTTTTTT. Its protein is CAGKGQGNTGELFF.